Listed below are T cell receptor beta chains from one sample, sequenced in a study of neurological immune-mediated disorders. One entry per CDR3 protein results from TCRdb running MiXCR on the 5' RACE reads. The sample includes roughly 25,000 distinct CDR3 sequences, roughly an eighth of them seen just once. The specimen sequenced was CD4+ T cells from blood. The receptors stem from a female donor with HTLV-1-associated myelopathy (HAM/TSP). CDR3s include the opening cysteine and the closing phenylalanine or tryptophan. Each record gives: D gene, J gene, clone size, V gene, CDR3 protein, CDR3 DNA. D genes are given only for firm matches. Expanded clones get a size class; other rows say once, few or many, or leave the size out.

.,TRBJ1-1,many,TRBV29-1,CSVGRRGRDSTEAFF,TGCAGCGTTGGCCGTCGCGGACGGGATAGCACTGAAGCTTTCTTT
.,TRBJ2-2,many,TRBV29-1,CSVEDPFRRAPGELFF,TGCAGCGTTGAAGACCCCTTCCGGCGGGCCCCCGGGGAGCTGTTTTTT
.,TRBJ2-1,many,TRBV15,CATSRDPGLPTGPFF,TGTGCCACCAGCAGAGACCCGGGGCTTCCGACGGGTCCGTTCTTC
TRBD2,TRBJ2-1,many,TRBV6-5,CASSYTSGRFDNEQFF,TGTGCCAGCAGTTACACCAGCGGGAGGTTCGACAATGAGCAGTTCTTC
TRBD1,TRBJ1-5,.,TRBV7-9,CASSPGTGYQTQHF,TGTGCCAGCAGCCCCGGGACAGGGTATCAGACCCAGCATTTT
TRBD1,TRBJ1-5,many,TRBV12-3/TRBV12-4,CASSQTGGNQPQHF,TGTGCCAGCAGTCAAACAGGGGGCAATCAGCCCCAGCATTTT
.,TRBJ1-5,many,TRBV7-2,CASNLYISSNQPQHF,TGTGCCAGCAACTTATATATATCCAGCAATCAGCCCCAGCATTTT
.,TRBJ2-3,many,TRBV7-2,CASSFGGDRDTQYF,TGTGCCAGCAGCTTTGGCGGGGATAGAGATACGCAGTATTTT
TRBD2,TRBJ2-3,.,TRBV7-9,CASSSQGLAGDTQYF,TGTGCCAGCAGCTCCCAGGGACTAGCGGGAGATACGCAGTATTTT
TRBD2,TRBJ2-1,many,TRBV7-9,CASSAKSGGVVEQFF,TGTGCCAGCAGCGCGAAAAGCGGGGGGGTTGTGGAGCAGTTCTTC
TRBD2,TRBJ2-3,many,TRBV29-1,CSVAGTSQRDTQYF,TGCAGCGTTGCCGGGACTAGCCAGCGGGATACGCAGTATTTT
.,TRBJ1-2,many,TRBV27,CASSSRPGGDYGYTF,TGTGCCAGCAGTTCCCGCCCTGGGGGGGACTATGGCTACACCTTC
.,TRBJ1-4,many,TRBV5-1,CASSPTATNEKLFF,TGCGCCAGCAGCCCGACGGCAACTAATGAAAAACTGTTTTTT
.,TRBJ1-5,many,TRBV5-5,CASSPGLPNQPQHF,TGTGCCAGCAGCCCCGGACTGCCCAATCAGCCCCAGCATTTT
.,TRBJ1-3,.,TRBV25-1,CASGDPGIGGNTIYF,TGTGCCAGCGGTGACCCGGGGATAGGAGGAAACACCATATATTTT
TRBD1,TRBJ1-1,many,TRBV10-3,CAISGGQGNGETEAFF,TGTGCCATCAGTGGGGGACAGGGGAATGGAGAAACTGAAGCTTTCTTT
TRBD1,TRBJ1-1,many,TRBV25-1,CASSGWGQRSQENTEAFF,TGTGCCAGCAGTGGGTGGGGACAGCGTTCCCAGGAGAACACTGAAGCTTTCTTT
TRBD2,TRBJ2-7,many,TRBV3-1,CASSQGTSGVAEQYF,TGTGCCAGCAGCCAAGGGACTAGCGGGGTGGCCGAGCAGTACTTC
.,TRBJ2-2,many,TRBV7-3,CASSPRGNTGELFF,TGTGCCAGCAGCCCACGGGGGAACACCGGGGAGCTGTTTTTT
.,TRBJ2-4,.,TRBV5-1,CASSFYICSASAGGAKNIQYF,.
TRBD1,TRBJ2-1,many,TRBV14,CASSRQGYEQFF,TGTGCCAGCAGCCGACAGGGATATGAGCAGTTCTTC
TRBD1,TRBJ2-7,many,TRBV20-1,CSAPDRGSYEQYF,TGCAGTGCTCCGGACAGGGGGTCCTACGAGCAGTACTTC
TRBD2,TRBJ2-3,.,TRBV7-2,CANSLALAGGPADTQYF,TGTGCCAACAGCTTAGCTCTAGCGGGTGGGCCCGCAGATACGCAGTATTTT
TRBD1,TRBJ2-2,many,TRBV7-2,CASSRVRDRGFSYNTGELFF,TGTGCCAGCAGCCGAGTCCGGGACAGGGGTTTTTCGTATAACACCGGGGAGCTGTTTTTT
.,TRBJ2-2,many,TRBV5-1,CASALGAADTGELFF,TGCGCCAGCGCCCTCGGGGCAGCAGACACCGGGGAGCTGTTTTTT
.,TRBJ2-5,many,TRBV27,CASSLGGLQETQYF,TGTGCCAGCAGTTTAGGGGGGCTCCAAGAGACCCAGTACTTC
TRBD2,TRBJ2-3,many,TRBV5-1,CASSLDGRGGPDTQYF,TGCGCCAGCAGCTTGGATGGGCGGGGGGGCCCAGATACGCAGTATTTT
.,TRBJ2-5,many,TRBV7-2,CASSLTDSGGWTQYF,TGTGCCAGCAGCTTAACGGACTCGGGTGGGTGGACCCAGTACTTC
.,TRBJ1-1,many,TRBV7-8,CASSLMWTDEAFF,TGTGCCAGCAGCTTAATGTGGACAGATGAAGCTTTCTTT
TRBD1,TRBJ1-2,many,TRBV20-1,CSARDTTGDDYGYTF,TGCAGTGCTAGAGATACAACAGGGGATGACTATGGCTACACCTTC
.,TRBJ1-2,few,TRBV4-1,CAISQEGFSYGYTF,TGCGCTATCAGCCAAGAGGGGTTTAGCTATGGCTACACCTTC
TRBD2,TRBJ2-5,many,TRBV9,CASSVYPSSERGGQETQYF,TGTGCCAGCAGCGTATACCCGTCGAGCGAGCGGGGGGGCCAAGAGACCCAGTACTTC
TRBD2,TRBJ2-7,many,TRBV5-1,CASSLRSGGILSTEQYF,TGCGCCAGCAGCTTACGGAGCGGGGGGATCTTGAGCACCGAGCAGTACTTC
TRBD1,TRBJ1-1,once,TRBV5-1,CASSSGTGDNEAFF,TGCGCCAGCAGCTCAGGGACAGGGGACAATGAAGCTTTCTTT
.,TRBJ2-5,many,TRBV11-3,CASSLGEQETQYF,TGTGCCAGCAGCTTGGGAGAGCAAGAGACCCAGTACTTC
.,TRBJ1-3,many,TRBV5-6,CASSFWGVHSGNTIYF,TGTGCCAGCAGCTTCTGGGGAGTTCACTCTGGAAACACCATATATTTT
TRBD1,TRBJ2-7,many,TRBV20-1,CSARETGVGEQYF,TGCAGTGCTAGAGAAACAGGGGTCGGAGAGCAGTACTTC
.,TRBJ1-4,many,TRBV20-1,CSARVDGRDEKLFF,TGCAGTGCTAGAGTGGATGGTAGGGACGAAAAACTGTTTTTT
TRBD1,TRBJ1-1,many,TRBV7-3,CASSRTGETEAFF,TGTGCCAGCAGCCGGACAGGGGAGACTGAAGCTTTCTTT
TRBD1,TRBJ1-6,many,TRBV7-9,CASSPNTGVSPLHF,TGTGCCAGCAGCCCTAATACAGGGGTCTCACCCCTCCACTTT
.,TRBJ2-3,medium-sized,TRBV5-1,CASSYLTELSTDTQYF,TGCGCCAGCAGCTACCTGACAGAGCTTAGCACAGATACGCAGTATTTT
.,TRBJ1-1,.,TRBV6-1,CASSARKQGFNTEAFF,TGTGCCAGCAGTGCTAGGAAGCAGGGTTTTAACACTGAAGCTTTCTTT
TRBD2,TRBJ2-5,many,TRBV20-1,CSANRPGGLETQYF,TGCAGTGCCAACCGACCGGGGGGGCTCGAGACCCAGTACTTC
.,TRBJ2-5,many,TRBV5-1,CASSNQGWETQYF,TGCGCCAGCAGCAACCAGGGGTGGGAGACCCAGTACTTC
TRBD1,TRBJ2-1,few,TRBV6-1,CASSGSGTGAYNEQFF,TGTGCCAGCAGCGGGTCGGGGACAGGGGCCTACAATGAGCAGTTCTTC
.,TRBJ1-6,many,TRBV28,CASSQPPWSYNSPLHF,TGTGCCAGCAGTCAGCCCCCGTGGTCCTATAATTCACCCCTCCACTTT
.,TRBJ2-1,many,TRBV7-6,CASSLGEATVPRFF,TGTGCCAGCAGCTTAGGGGAGGCCACTGTCCCCAGGTTCTTC
.,TRBJ2-7,many,TRBV20-1,CSARRGLGEQYF,TGCAGTGCTAGGAGAGGGTTAGGCGAGCAGTACTTC
.,TRBJ2-1,medium-sized,TRBV5-1,CASSLRGSAEQFF,TGCGCCAGCAGCCTCCGCGGTAGCGCGGAGCAGTTCTTC
.,TRBJ2-3,many,TRBV27,CASSLLDSGTDTQYF,TGTGCCAGCAGTTTACTGGACAGTGGCACAGATACGCAGTATTTT
.,TRBJ2-3,.,TRBV5-1,CASSLSYPWLAGTDTQYF,TGCGCCAGCAGCTTGTCCTACCCCTGGCTGGCAGGCACAGATACGCAGTATTTT
TRBD2,TRBJ2-5,many,TRBV15,CATSRKGLAEETQYF,TGTGCCACCAGCAGAAAAGGACTAGCAGAAGAGACCCAGTACTTC
.,TRBJ2-2,many,TRBV20-1,CSAAPLNTGELFF,TGCAGTGCCGCCCCGTTGAACACCGGGGAGCTGTTTTTT
TRBD2,TRBJ2-3,.,TRBV27,CASSLLGSGSTDTQYF,TGTGCCAGCAGTTTACTTGGTAGCGGGAGCACAGATACGCAGTATTTT
TRBD1,TRBJ1-5,many,TRBV7-8,CASSASGTGYQPQHF,TGTGCCAGCAGCGCCTCCGGGACAGGGTACCAGCCCCAGCATTTT
.,TRBJ2-4,many,TRBV12-3/TRBV12-4,CASSAGQAKNIQYF,TGTGCCAGCAGCGCGGGACAGGCCAAAAACATTCAGTACTTC
TRBD1,TRBJ1-2,many,TRBV6-5,CASSYLRTGGTYGYTF,TGTGCCAGCAGTTATCTCAGGACAGGGGGCACCTATGGCTACACCTTC
.,TRBJ2-3,many,TRBV5-6,CASSSANQQPRSELNTQYF,TGTGCCAGCAGCTCCGCAAATCAGCAGCCCCGTTCTGAGCTAAATACGCAGTATTTT
.,TRBJ2-3,.,TRBV5-6,CASSFYICSASKGATDTQYF,.